This T cell receptor (beta chain) originates from a study of response to subunit inactivated influenza vaccine. General study points: With each seasonal influenza vaccination, the authors suggested, few new T cells are recruited.

For this clonotype: Its matching antigen is unknown.

TCRdb called the RT-PCR reads again in MiXCR, with one record for every CDR3 protein. The sample lists around 520,000 distinct CDR3 sequences; around 25% were seen once. The CDR3 consists of 16 residues. V lost 5 bases to trimming and J lost 4 bases; unmatched junction nucleotides: 9. The source was CD4+ T cells sorted from PBMCs, collected 5 days after vaccination. The sequence was obtained from a man between 45 and 60 years old who received an inactivated influenza vaccine. The chain links TRBV12-3 or TRBV12-4 to TRBJ1-5; 9 bases fit TRBD1. CDR3 protein: CASSLMGTGLNQPQHF. The CDR3 DNA follows: TGTGCCAGCAGTCTAATGGGGACAGGGTTGAATCAGCCCCAGCATTTT.